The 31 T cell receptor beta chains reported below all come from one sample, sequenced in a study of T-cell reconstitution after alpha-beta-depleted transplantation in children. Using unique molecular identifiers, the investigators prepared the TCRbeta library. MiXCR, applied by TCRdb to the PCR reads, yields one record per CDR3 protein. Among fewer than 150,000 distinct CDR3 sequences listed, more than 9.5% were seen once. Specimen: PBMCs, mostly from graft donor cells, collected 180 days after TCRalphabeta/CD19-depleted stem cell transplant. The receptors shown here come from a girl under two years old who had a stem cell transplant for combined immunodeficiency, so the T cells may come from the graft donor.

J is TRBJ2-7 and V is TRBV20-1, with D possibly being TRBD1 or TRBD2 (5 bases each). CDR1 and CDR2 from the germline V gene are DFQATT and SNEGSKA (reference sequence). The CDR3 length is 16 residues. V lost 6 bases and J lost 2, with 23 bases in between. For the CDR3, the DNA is TGCAGTGCCCCGACCCAGAGGGGCGGTGGGACCTACGAGCAGTACTTC. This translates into CSAPTQRGGGTYEQYF.

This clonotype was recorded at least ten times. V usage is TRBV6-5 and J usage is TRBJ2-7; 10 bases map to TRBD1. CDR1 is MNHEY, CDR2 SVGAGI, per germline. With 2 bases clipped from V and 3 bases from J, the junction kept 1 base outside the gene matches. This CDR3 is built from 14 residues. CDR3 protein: CASSYGDRGYEQYF. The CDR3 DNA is TGTGCCAGCAGTTACGGGGACAGGGGCTACGAGCAGTACTTC.

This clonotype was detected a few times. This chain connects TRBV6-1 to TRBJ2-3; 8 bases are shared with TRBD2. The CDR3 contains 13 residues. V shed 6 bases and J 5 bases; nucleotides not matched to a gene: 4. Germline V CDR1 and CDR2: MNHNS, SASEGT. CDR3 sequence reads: CASRRGGRDTQYF. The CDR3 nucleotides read TGTGCCAGCAGACGCGGGGGGAGAGATACGCAGTATTTT.

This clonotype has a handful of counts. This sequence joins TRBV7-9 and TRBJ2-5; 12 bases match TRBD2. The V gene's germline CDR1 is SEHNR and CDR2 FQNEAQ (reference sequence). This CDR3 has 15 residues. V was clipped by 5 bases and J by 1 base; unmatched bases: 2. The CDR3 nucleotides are TGTGCCAGCAGCCGGGGACTAGCGGGCCAAGAGACCCAGTACTTC. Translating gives CASSRGLAGQETQYF.

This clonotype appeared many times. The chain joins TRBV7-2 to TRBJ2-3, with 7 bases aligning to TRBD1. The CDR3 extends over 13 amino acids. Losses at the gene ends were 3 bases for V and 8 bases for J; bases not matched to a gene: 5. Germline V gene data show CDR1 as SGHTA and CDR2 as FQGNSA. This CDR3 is CASSFRDSATQYF. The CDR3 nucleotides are TGTGCCAGCAGCTTCCGGGACAGTGCTACGCAGTATTTT.

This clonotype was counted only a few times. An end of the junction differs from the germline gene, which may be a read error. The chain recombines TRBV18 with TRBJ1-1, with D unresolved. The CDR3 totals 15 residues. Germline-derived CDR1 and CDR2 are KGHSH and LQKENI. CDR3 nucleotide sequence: TGTGCCAGCTCACCACCGAGGACTTCGAACTCTGAAGCTTTCTTT. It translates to CASSPPRTSNSEAFF.

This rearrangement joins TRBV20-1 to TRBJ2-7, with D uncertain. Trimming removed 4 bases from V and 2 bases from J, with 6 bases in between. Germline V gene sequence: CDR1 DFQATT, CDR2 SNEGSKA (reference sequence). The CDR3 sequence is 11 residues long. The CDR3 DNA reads TGCAGTGCTATGAAAGCCTACGAGCAGTACTTC. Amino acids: CSAMKAYEQYF.

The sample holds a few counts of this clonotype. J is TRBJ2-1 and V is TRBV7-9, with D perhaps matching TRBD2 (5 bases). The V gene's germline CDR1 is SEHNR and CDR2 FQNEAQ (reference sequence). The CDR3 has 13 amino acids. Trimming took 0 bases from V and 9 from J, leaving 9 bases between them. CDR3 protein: CASSLAPSREQFF. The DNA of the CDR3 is TGTGCCAGCAGCTTAGCCCCTAGCCGTGAGCAGTTCTTC.

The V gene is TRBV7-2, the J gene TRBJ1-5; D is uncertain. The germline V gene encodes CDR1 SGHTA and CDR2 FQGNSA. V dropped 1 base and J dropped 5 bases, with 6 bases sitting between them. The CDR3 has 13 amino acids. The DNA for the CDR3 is TGTGCCAGCAGCTTAGAGAGATATCAGCCCCAGCATTTT. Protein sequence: CASSLERYQPQHF.

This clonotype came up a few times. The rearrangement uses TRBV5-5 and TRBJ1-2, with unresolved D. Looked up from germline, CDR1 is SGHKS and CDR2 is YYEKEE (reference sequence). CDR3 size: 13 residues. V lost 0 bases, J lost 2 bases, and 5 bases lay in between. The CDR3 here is CASSLGVNYGYTF. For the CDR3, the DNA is TGTGCCAGCAGCTTGGGGGTAAACTATGGCTACACCTTC.

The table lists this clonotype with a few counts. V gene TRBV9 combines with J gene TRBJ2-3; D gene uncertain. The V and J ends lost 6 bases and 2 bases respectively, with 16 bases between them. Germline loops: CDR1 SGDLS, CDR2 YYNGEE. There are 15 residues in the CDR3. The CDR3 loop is CASNPYRQSTDTQYF. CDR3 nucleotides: TGTGCCAGCAACCCATATAGGCAGTCCACAGATACGCAGTATTTT.

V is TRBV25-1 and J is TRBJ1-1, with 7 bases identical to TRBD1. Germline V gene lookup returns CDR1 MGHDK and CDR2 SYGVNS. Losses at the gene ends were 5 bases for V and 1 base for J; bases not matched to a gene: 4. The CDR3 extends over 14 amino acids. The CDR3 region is CASSRQGPNTEAFF. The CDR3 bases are TGTGCCAGCAGTCGACAGGGTCCGAACACTGAAGCTTTCTTT.

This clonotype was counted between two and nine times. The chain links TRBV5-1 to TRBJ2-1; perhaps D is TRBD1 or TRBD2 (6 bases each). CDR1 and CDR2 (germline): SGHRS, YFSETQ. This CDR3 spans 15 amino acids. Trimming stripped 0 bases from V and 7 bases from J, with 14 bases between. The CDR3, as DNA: TGCGCCAGCAGCTTGGCCCGGGGGCTTGGGAATGAGCAGTTCTTC. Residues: CASSLARGLGNEQFF.

CDR3 sequence reads: CAIRPSGRGTGANVLTF. The CDR3 DNA reads as TGTGCCATCAGGCCTAGCGGGAGGGGAACTGGGGCCAACGTCCTGACTTTC. J is TRBJ2-6 and V is TRBV10-3; 12 bases match TRBD2. V was clipped by 6 bases and J by 2 bases; unmatched bases: 5. Germline CDR1 and CDR2: ENHRY and SYGVKD. The CDR3 totals 17 residues.

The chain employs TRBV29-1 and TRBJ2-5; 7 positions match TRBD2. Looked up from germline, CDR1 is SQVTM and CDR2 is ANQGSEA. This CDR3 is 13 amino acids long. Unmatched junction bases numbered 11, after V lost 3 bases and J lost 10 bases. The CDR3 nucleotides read TGCAGCGTTGAGGGGGACTACCGAGGAGACCAGTACTTC. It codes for CSVEGDYRGDQYF.

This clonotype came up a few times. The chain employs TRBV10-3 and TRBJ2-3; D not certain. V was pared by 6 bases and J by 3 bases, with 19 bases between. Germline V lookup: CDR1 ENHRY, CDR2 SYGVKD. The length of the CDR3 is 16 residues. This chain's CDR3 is CAIRKASVRWTDTQYF. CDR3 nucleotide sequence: TGTGCCATCAGGAAAGCGTCAGTACGATGGACAGATACGCAGTATTTT.

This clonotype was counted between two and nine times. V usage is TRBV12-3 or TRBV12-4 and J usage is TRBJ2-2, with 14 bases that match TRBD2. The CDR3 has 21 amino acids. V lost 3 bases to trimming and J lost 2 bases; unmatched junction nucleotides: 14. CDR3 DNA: TGTGCCAGCAGTTTGAGGACAGCCAAGACTAGCGGGAGGGCCAACACCGGGGAGCTGTTTTTT. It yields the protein CASSLRTAKTSGRANTGELFF.

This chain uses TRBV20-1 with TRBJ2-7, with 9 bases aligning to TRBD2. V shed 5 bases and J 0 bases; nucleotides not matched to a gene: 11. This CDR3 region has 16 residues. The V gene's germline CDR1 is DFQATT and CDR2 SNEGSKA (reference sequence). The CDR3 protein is CSASLGLAMSSYEQYF. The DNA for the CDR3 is TGCAGTGCTTCCCTCGGACTAGCGATGAGCTCCTACGAGCAGTACTTC.

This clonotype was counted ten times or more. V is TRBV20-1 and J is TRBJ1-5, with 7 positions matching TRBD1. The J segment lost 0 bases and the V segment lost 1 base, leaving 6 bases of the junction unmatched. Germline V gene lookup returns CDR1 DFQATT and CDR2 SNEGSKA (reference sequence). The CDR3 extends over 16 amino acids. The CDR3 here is CSARASGQYSNQPQHF. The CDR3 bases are TGCAGTGCTAGAGCCTCGGGACAGTATAGCAATCAGCCCCAGCATTTT.

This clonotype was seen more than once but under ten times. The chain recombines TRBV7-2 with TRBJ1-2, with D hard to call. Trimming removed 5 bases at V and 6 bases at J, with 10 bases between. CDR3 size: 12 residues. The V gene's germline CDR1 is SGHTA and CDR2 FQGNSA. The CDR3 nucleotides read TGTGCCAGCAGCCCAAGGCGCCATGGCTACACCTTC. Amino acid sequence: CASSPRRHGYTF. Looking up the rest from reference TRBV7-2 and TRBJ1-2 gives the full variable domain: GAGVSQSPSNKVTEKGKDVELRCDPISGHTALYWYRQSLGQGLEFLIYFQGNSAPDKSGLPSDRFSAERTGGSVSTLTIQRTQQEDSAVYLCASSPRRHGYTFGSGTRLTVV.

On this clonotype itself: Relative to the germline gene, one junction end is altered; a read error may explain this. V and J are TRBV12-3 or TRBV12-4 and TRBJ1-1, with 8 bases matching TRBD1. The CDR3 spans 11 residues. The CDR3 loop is CASSGPGQVDF. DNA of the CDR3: TGTGCCAGCAGTGGGCCGGGACAGGTCGACTTT.

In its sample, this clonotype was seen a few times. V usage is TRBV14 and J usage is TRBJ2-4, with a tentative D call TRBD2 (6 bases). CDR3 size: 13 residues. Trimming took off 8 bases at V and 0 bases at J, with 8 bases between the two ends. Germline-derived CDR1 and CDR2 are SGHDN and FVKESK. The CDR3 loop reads CASAGLAKNIQYF. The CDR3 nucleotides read TGTGCCAGCGCGGGACTAGCCAAAAACATTCAGTACTTC.

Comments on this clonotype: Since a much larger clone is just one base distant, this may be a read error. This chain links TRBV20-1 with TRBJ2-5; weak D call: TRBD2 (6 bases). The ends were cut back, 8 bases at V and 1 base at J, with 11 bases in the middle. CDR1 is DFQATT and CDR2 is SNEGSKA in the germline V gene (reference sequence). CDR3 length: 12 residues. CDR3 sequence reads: CSSRDFQETQYF. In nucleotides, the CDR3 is TGCAGTTCCAGGGACTTCCAAGAGACCCAGTACTTC.

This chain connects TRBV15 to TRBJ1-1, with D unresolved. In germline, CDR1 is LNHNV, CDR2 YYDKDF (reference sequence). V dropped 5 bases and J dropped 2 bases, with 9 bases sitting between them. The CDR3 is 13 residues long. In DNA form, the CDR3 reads TGTGCCACCAGCGAATTGACAAACACTGAAGCTTTCTTT. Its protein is CATSELTNTEAFF.

CDR3 in DNA: TGTGCCAGCAGCTTGACTAGCGGAGTTTACAATGAGCAGTTCTTC. Its translation is CASSLTSGVYNEQFF. The V call is TRBV5-5, the J call TRBJ2-1; 8 nucleotides line up with TRBD2. Germline loops: CDR1 SGHKS, CDR2 YYEKEE (reference sequence). The CDR3 length is 15 residues. V trimming: 1 base; J trimming: 4 bases; junction bases outside the gene matches: 4. The variable domain in full, completed from reference TRBV5-5 and TRBJ2-1, reads DAGVTQSPTHLIKTRGQQVTLRCSPISGHKSVSWYQQVLGQGPQFIFQYYEKEERGRGNFPDRFSARQFPNYSSELNVNALLLGDSALYLCASSLTSGVYNEQFFGPGTRLTVL.

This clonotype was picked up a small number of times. The chain's CDR3 is CAISESTRISYEQYF. The CDR3 DNA is TGTGCCATCAGTGAGTCGACTAGAATCAGCTACGAGCAGTACTTC. The chain is built from TRBV10-3 and TRBJ2-7; a possible D gene is TRBD2 (6 bases). The germline gives CDR1 ENHRY, CDR2 SYGVKD. CDR3 length: 15 amino acids. V lost 0 bases and J 3 bases, leaving 12 bases between the germline ends.

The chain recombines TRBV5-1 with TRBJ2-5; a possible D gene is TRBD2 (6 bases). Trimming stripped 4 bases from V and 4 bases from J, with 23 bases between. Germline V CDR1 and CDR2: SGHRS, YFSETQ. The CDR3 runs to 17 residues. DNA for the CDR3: TGCGCCAGCAGCCCGGTCGGGGTCTGGAGGGAGGCAGAGACCCAGTACTTC. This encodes CASSPVGVWREAETQYF.

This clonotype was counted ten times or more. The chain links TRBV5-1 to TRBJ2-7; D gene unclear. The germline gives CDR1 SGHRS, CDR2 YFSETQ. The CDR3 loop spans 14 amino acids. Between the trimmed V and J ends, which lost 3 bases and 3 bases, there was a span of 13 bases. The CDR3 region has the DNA TGCGCCAGCAGCTCGACGGACCCCCGCTACGAGCAGTACTTC. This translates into CASSSTDPRYEQYF. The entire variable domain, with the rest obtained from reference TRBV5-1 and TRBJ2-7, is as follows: KAGVTQTPRYLIKTRGQQVTLSCSPISGHRSVSWYQQTPGQGLQFLFEYFSETQRNKGNFPGRFSGRQFSNSRSEMNVSTLELGDSALYLCASSSTDPRYEQYFGPGTRLTVT.

The CDR3 nucleotides read TGTGCCAGCAACCAACTAGCGGGGGAGGATGAGCAGTTCTTC. Amino acids: CASNQLAGEDEQFF. The chain recombines TRBV7-2 with TRBJ2-1; 11 bases agree with TRBD2. Germline V lookup: CDR1 SGHTA, CDR2 FQGNSA. The CDR3 consists of 14 residues. Trimming took 7 bases from V and 8 from J; bases not matched to a gene: 7.

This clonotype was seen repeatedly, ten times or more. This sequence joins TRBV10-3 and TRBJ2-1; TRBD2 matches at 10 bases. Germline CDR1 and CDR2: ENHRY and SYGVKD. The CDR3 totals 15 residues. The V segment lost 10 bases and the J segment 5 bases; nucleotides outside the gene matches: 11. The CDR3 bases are TGTGCCACAGGGCCTAGCGGGAGAAAGCACAATGAGCAGTTCTTC. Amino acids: CATGPSGRKHNEQFF.

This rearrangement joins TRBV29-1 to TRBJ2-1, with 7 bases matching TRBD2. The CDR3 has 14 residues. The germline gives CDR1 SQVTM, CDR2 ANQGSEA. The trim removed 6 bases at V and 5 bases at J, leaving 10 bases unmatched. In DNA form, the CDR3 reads TGCAGCGTAGCGATCGGGCGGGGGAACAATGAGCAGTTCTTC. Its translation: CSVAIGRGNNEQFF.